The TCR beta chain under discussion was sequenced for a study of vaccination effects on CD4 cells after COVID-19. The CDR3 runs to 12 residues. Germline V CDR1 and CDR2: SEHNR, FQNEAQ (reference sequence). Ahead of sequencing, the ViraFEST assay grew antigen-specific CD4+ T cells using viral peptide pools. Cells that had been cultured for 10 days were the source of isolated CD4+ T cells. The person was diagnosed with PCR-confirmed SARS-CoV-2 infection between March and December 2020. They grew over 1.5 million PBMC in each well, adding 8.5 to 10 IU/ml IL-2 and about 9.9 ug/ml peptides. Cultures got half-medium changes with IL-2 on days 3 and 7. For this clone: Its antigen remains unidentified.

The protocol was immunoSEQ multiplex PCR, while the TCRdb copy is restricted to in-frame clones and leaves out a portion. The sample lists tens of thousands of clones; about 69% were seen once. The TCR sequence derives from a human donor who had a prior SARS-CoV-2 infection. The chain carries TRBV7-9 and TRBJ2-7; no clear D. The sample consisted of CD4+ T cells from PBMCs cultured with a peptide pool, taken before COVID-19 vaccination. The CDR3 DNA is TGTGCCAGCAGCTTACAGGACGCCCCGGTCTCGGTC. Translated, it gives CASSLQDAPVSV.